This TCR beta chain stems from a study of blood T cell repertoires in COVID-19. Study in general: The United States, Italy and Spain supplied acute and convalescent COVID-19 samples. Sources were T cells, B-cell-depleted T cells, or PBMCs; the material itself was cDNA or gDNA.

This clone was observed a single time. Per the original data handling: Nucleated cell number was recorded as an estimate derived from reference gene primer amplification. Here immunoSEQ multiplex PCR was the method, and the copy in TCRdb shows in-frame clones only, minus some. That table gives V, J and clone size, and the DNA gave D and trimming. The sample carries 310,000 or so clones, approximately 86% recorded once. This receptor was identified in a woman in her twenties or thirties who had recovered from COVID-19. The sequenced material came from peripheral blood.

The CDR3, as DNA: TGTGCCAGCAGTACTAAATTGGGACAGAGATTTTATAGCAATCAGCCCCAGCATTTT. Its protein product is CASSTKLGQRFYSNQPQHF. The chain couples TRBV28 to TRBJ1-5; 7 nucleotides agree with TRBD1. Germline loops: CDR1 MDHEN, CDR2 SYDVKM. This CDR3 region has 19 residues. V lost 5 bases to trimming and J lost 0 bases; unmatched junction nucleotides: 16.